The 24 T cell receptor beta chains given below trace back to one sample, sequenced in a study of T cells in Graves' hyperthyroidism and ophthalmopathy. What was amplified from RNA transcripts were TCR beta CDR3 regions. With the HTBI primer set, the TCR CDR3 went through a first round of RT-PCR. From the multiplex PCR reads, TCRdb called clonotypes with MiXCR, one entry per CDR3 protein. Of a few hundred thousand distinct CDR3 sequences listed, 14% to 15% are singletons. Sequencing was performed on blood. Receptor source: a woman aged 40 to 50 with Graves' hyperthyroidism that later progressed to Graves' ophthalmopathy.

This clonotype was recorded many times. V gene TRBV7-2 combines with J gene TRBJ1-6, with no clear D. The CDR3 is made up of 15 amino acids. The germline V gene has CDR1 SGHTA and CDR2 FQGNSA. The V and J ends lost 7 bases and 6 bases respectively, with 16 bases between them. The CDR3 DNA reads as TGTGCCAGCACCCCGACGGCGAATCTTAATTCACCCCTCCACTTT. Residues: CASTPTANLNSPLHF. The variable domain in full, with the rest retrieved from reference TRBV7-2 and TRBJ1-6, is GAGVSQSPSNKVTEKGKDVELRCDPISGHTALYWYRQSLGQGLEFLIYFQGNSAPDKSGLPSDRFSAERTGGSVSTLTIQRTQQEDSAVYLCASTPTANLNSPLHFGNGTRLTVT.

In its sample, this clonotype was seen many times. The chain has TRBV27 and TRBJ2-1; D is ambiguous. The CDR3 consists of 15 residues. The germline V and J ends were trimmed by 4 bases and 4 bases, with 14 bases remaining between them. Germline V CDR1 and CDR2: MNHEY, SMNVEV (reference sequence). For the CDR3, the DNA is TGTGCCAGCAGTTCATCGGAGTCCCATTACAATGAGCAGTTCTTC. This codes for CASSSSESHYNEQFF.

This clonotype was counted ten times or more. V usage is TRBV11-2 and J usage is TRBJ2-1, with 9 bases that match TRBD2. Losses at the gene ends were 2 bases for V and 5 bases for J; bases not matched to a gene: 4. Germline V gene data show CDR1 as SGHAT and CDR2 as FQNNGV. The CDR3 sequence is 15 residues long. Here the CDR3 reads CASSLLAGGHNEQFF. In DNA, the CDR3 is TGTGCCAGCAGCTTACTGGCGGGAGGGCACAATGAGCAGTTCTTC.

This clonotype showed up just a few times. V gene TRBV3-1 combines with J gene TRBJ2-1, with D unresolved. The CDR3 loop spans 17 amino acids. Trimming took off 0 bases at V and 0 bases at J, with 12 bases between the two ends. Germline V gives CDR1 LGHDT, CDR2 YNNKEL (reference sequence). Here the CDR3 reads CASSQDLASASYNEQFF. CDR3 bases: TGTGCCAGCAGCCAAGATCTGGCGTCAGCCTCCTACAATGAGCAGTTCTTC.

About this clonotype: A single base separates this from a much larger clone, so it may be a read error. The rearrangement uses TRBV11-3 and TRBJ2-1; 8 bases are shared with TRBD1. Germline V CDR1 and CDR2: SGHNT, YENEEA. CDR3 length: 14 amino acids. The CDR3, as DNA: TGTGCCAACAGCCCGACCAGGGGGCGGAATGAGCAGTTCTTC. Its translation: CANSPTRGRNEQFF.

This clonotype was counted ten times or more. Written as DNA, the CDR3 is TGTGCCAGCAGTTTATGGGAACTTACAGATACGCAGTATTTT. Translation: CASSLWELTDTQYF. The V call is TRBV12-3 or TRBV12-4, the J call TRBJ2-3; D is ambiguous. The CDR3 loop spans 14 amino acids. With 2 bases removed from V and 3 bases from J, the gap between germline ends came to 9 bases.

The chain employs TRBV9 and TRBJ2-4, with 11 bases lining up with TRBD2. The germline gives CDR1 SGDLS, CDR2 YYNGEE. The junction had 8 bases not matched to a gene; V was cut back by 3 bases and J by 6 bases. This CDR3 is 16 amino acids long. Here the CDR3 DNA reads TGTGCCAGCAGCGCCCTAGCGGGAGGTTTATTAAACATTCAGTACTTC. It encodes CASSALAGGLLNIQYF.

Ten or more counts support this clonotype. The V and J genes are TRBV13 and TRBJ2-3, with 8 bases identical to TRBD1. Germline assignment: CDR1 PRHDT and CDR2 FYEKMQ (reference sequence). After removal of 5 bases from V and 5 bases from J, the junction contained 9 bases not matched to a gene. The CDR3 runs 15 residues. CDR3 bases: TGTGCCAGCAGCGCTCAGGACAGGGCCGGAGATACGCAGTATTTT. Translation gives CASSAQDRAGDTQYF.

In this sample, this clonotype turned up many times. The J gene is TRBJ2-7, the V gene TRBV24-1; TRBD2 matches at 7 bases. Per germline, CDR1 KGHDR and CDR2 SFDVKD. The J segment lost 7 bases and the V segment lost 4 bases, leaving 6 bases of the junction unmatched. The CDR3 has 13 residues. The CDR3 protein is CATSDRLAHEQYF. Here the CDR3 DNA reads TGTGCCACCAGTGACCGACTAGCCCATGAGCAGTACTTC.

This clonotype was found a few times. The rearrangement links TRBV5-6 to TRBJ1-2, with 7 bases that match TRBD1. Per the germline V gene, CDR1 is SGHDT and CDR2 is YYEEEE. J gave up 4 bases and V 2 bases, and 2 bases lay outside the gene matches. There are 13 residues in the CDR3. CDR3 DNA sequence: TGTGCCAGCAGCTTAAGACAGGGCTATGGCTACACCTTC. The encoded protein is CASSLRQGYGYTF.

This clonotype was counted ten times or more. This sequence joins TRBV20-1 and TRBJ1-5; D not resolved. Trimming removed 7 bases from V and 2 bases from J, with 9 bases in between. This CDR3 region has 12 residues. CDR1 is DFQATT, CDR2 SNEGSKA, per germline (reference sequence). The chain's CDR3 is CSGLRGNQPQHF. Written as DNA, the CDR3 is TGCAGTGGGTTAAGGGGCAATCAGCCCCAGCATTTT.

This clonotype occurred many times. The rearrangement links TRBV27 to TRBJ2-1, with 9 bases that match TRBD1. CDR1 is MNHEY and CDR2 is SMNVEV in the germline V gene (reference sequence). Trimming cost V 5 bases and J 4 bases; bases outside gene matches: 12. CDR3 size: 17 residues. CDR3 in amino acids: CASSPRTTGGAYNEQFF. CDR3 in DNA: TGTGCCAGCAGTCCACGGACTACAGGGGGCGCATACAATGAGCAGTTCTTC.

This clonotype was found many times. CDR3 protein: CASSLKGQGAYEQYF. Here the CDR3 DNA reads TGTGCCAGCAGCTTGAAGGGACAGGGGGCCTACGAGCAGTACTTC. The chain couples TRBV7-6 to TRBJ2-7, with TRBD1 identical over 11 bases. Germline V gene data show CDR1 as SGHVS and CDR2 as FNYEAQ. This CDR3 is 15 amino acids long. V shed 3 bases and J 2 bases; nucleotides not matched to a gene: 3.

In this sample, this clonotype turned up many times. This sequence joins TRBV7-9 and TRBJ1-1; possible D gene TRBD1, 5 bases. The CDR3 length is 17 residues. In germline, CDR1 is SEHNR, CDR2 FQNEAQ (reference sequence). V lost 7 bases and J lost 11, with 32 bases in between. CDR3 amino acids: CASTNNSNRDFFVGAFF. Written as DNA, the CDR3 is TGTGCCAGCACTAACAATTCAAACCGGGACTTCTTCGTGGGGGCTTTCTTT.

This clonotype was counted ten times or more. The V and J genes are TRBV3-1 and TRBJ1-3; D uncertain. CDR1 is LGHDT, CDR2 YNNKEL, per germline (reference sequence). Trimming removed 2 bases at V and 3 bases at J, with 14 bases between. The CDR3 is 16 amino acids. The DNA for the CDR3 is TGTGCCAGCAGCCAATTACCCCGGCGTCGTGGAAACACCATATATTTT. Amino acids: CASSQLPRRRGNTIYF.

This clonotype was observed many times. This chain links TRBV27 with TRBJ2-7; 10 bases match TRBD2. This CDR3 is built from 18 residues. The germline gives CDR1 MNHEY, CDR2 SMNVEV (reference sequence). J was trimmed by 0 bases and V by 5 bases; bases with no gene match: 13. As DNA, the CDR3 is TGTGCCAGCAGTCCCTCCTCCGGGACTAGCGCGAGCTCCTACGAGCAGTACTTC. Protein: CASSPSSGTSASSYEQYF.

The sample holds a few counts of this clonotype. The J gene is TRBJ2-7, the V gene TRBV19; TRBD1 agrees at 7 bases. The CDR3 sequence is 19 residues long. V was clipped by 6 bases and J by 5 bases; unmatched bases: 25. The germline CDR1 and CDR2 sequences are LNHDA and SQIVND (reference sequence). The CDR3: CASSRINRQGIRGRNEQYF. For the CDR3, the DNA is TGTGCCAGTAGCCGAATAAATAGACAGGGAATCCGGGGAAGGAACGAGCAGTACTTC.

As for this clonotype: This clone may be a read error of a much larger clone one base away. The rearrangement joins TRBV28 to TRBJ1-1; D possibly corresponds to TRBD1 (5 bases). CDR3 length: 14 amino acids. V gave up 1 base and J gave up 6 bases, with 12 bases separating them. Per the germline V gene, CDR1 is MDHEN and CDR2 is SYDVKM. CDR3 nucleotide sequence: TGTGCCAGCAGTTTATCAGGGTCCCACCCTGAAGCTTTCTTT. Translation: CASSLSGSHPEAFF.

The genes are TRBV7-8 and TRBJ1-5; TRBD1 matches at 9 bases. Germline-derived CDR1 and CDR2 are SGHVS and FQNEAQ. The CDR3 consists of 15 residues. V shed 5 bases, J shed 4 bases, and the junction held 6 bases outside the gene matches. CDR3 residues: CASSGWDRANQPQHF. The DNA for the CDR3 is TGTGCCAGCAGCGGCTGGGACAGGGCGAATCAGCCCCAGCATTTT.

Ten or more counts support this clonotype. The gene calls are TRBV5-1 and TRBJ2-3, with TRBD2 identical over 8 bases. CDR1 and CDR2 from the germline V gene are SGHRS and YFSETQ. The J segment lost 1 base and the V segment lost 5 bases, leaving 3 bases of the junction unmatched. The CDR3 sequence is 14 residues long. CDR3 amino acids: CASSTSGGTDTQYF. The CDR3 region has the DNA TGCGCCAGCAGTACTAGCGGAGGCACAGATACGCAGTATTTT.

There are a few counts of this clonotype. The chain employs TRBV19 and TRBJ2-7; 8 nucleotides agree with TRBD1. Germline CDR1 and CDR2: LNHDA and SQIVND (reference sequence). This CDR3 has 15 residues. The ends lost 5 bases at V and 2 bases at J; junction bases unmatched: 8. CDR3 amino acids: CASSAGTGNTYEQYF. Written as DNA, the CDR3 is TGTGCCAGTAGTGCCGGGACAGGTAACACCTACGAGCAGTACTTC.

The genes are TRBV25-1 and TRBJ2-2, with D tentatively TRBD1 (6 bases). V lost 7 bases, J lost 6 bases, and 9 bases lay in between. CDR1 is MGHDK and CDR2 is SYGVNS in the germline V gene. This CDR3 comprises 12 residues. CDR3 nucleotide sequence: TGTGCCAGCATGCAGGGGTCCGGGGAGCTGTTTTTT. Translated: CASMQGSGELFF. The full variable domain, its missing parts supplied by reference TRBV25-1 and TRBJ2-2, is EADIYQTPRYLVIGTGKKITLECSQTMGHDKMYWYQQDPGMELHLIHYSYGVNSTEKGDLSSESTVSRIRTEHFPLTLESARPSHTSQYLCASMQGSGELFFGEGSRLTVL.

This clonotype came up many times. The DNA for the CDR3 is TGTGCCAGCAGTTTAGTGATCGGGGTTGGATCCTATAATTCACCCCTCCACTTT. Amino acids: CASSLVIGVGSYNSPLHF. This chain joins TRBV12-3 or TRBV12-4 and TRBJ1-6; no reliable D call. The germline V and J ends were trimmed by 1 base and 1 base, with 14 bases remaining between them. The CDR3 is 18 residues long.

The rearrangement links TRBV5-1 to TRBJ2-7, with 7 bases identical to TRBD1. Trimming took 2 bases from V and 5 from J; bases not matched to a gene: 7. The V gene's germline CDR1 is SGHRS and CDR2 YFSETQ. CDR3 length equals 14 residues. The CDR3 region has the DNA TGCGCCAGCAGCTTCCTAGGGGGCCGGGACGAGCAGTACTTC. Protein sequence: CASSFLGGRDEQYF.